This note documents a single T cell receptor (beta chain) sequence. This specimen belongs to a study of blood T cell repertoires in COVID-19. Background on the study: COVID-19 samples collected from the United States, Italy and Spain covered acute and convalescent phases. The cDNA or gDNA used as material had been derived from T cells, B-cell-depleted T cells, or PBMCs.

In the original processing: Reference gene primer amplification gave estimated nucleated cell counts. Sequencing was performed with immunoSEQ multiplex PCR; in TCRdb, only in-frame clones are kept and a portion is missing. V, J and clone size derive from that table, while D and trimming were established from the DNA sequence. The sample contains around 140,000 clones, approximately 80% of which appear only once. The CDR3 contains 14 residues. In germline, CDR1 is GTSNPN, CDR2 SVGIG (reference sequence). Trimming stripped 0 bases from V and 4 bases from J, with 13 bases between. This clonotype originated in a woman in her fifties or sixties with active or convalescent COVID-19. The chain is built from TRBV30 and TRBJ2-7, with D tentatively TRBD2 (5 bases). What was sequenced was peripheral blood. The CDR3 sequence is CAWSVDGILYEQYF. The CDR3 DNA is TGTGCCTGGAGTGTAGACGGGATTTTGTACGAGCAGTACTTC.